This passage covers 24 T cell receptor beta chains from one sample sequenced in a study of blood T cell repertoires in COVID-19. Method: immunoSEQ multiplex PCR; TCRdb's copy keeps in-frame clones and lacks some. The table shows 200,000 to 300,000 clones, with roughly 90% occurring only once. The specimen was peripheral blood. The receptors originated from a man aged 30 to 39 with active or convalescent COVID-19.

This chain links TRBV30 with TRBJ1-1; 7 bases fit TRBD1. Germline loops: CDR1 GTSNPN, CDR2 SVGIG (reference sequence). V shed 4 bases and J 1 base; nucleotides not matched to a gene: 9. The CDR3 extends over 15 amino acids. CDR3 amino acids: CAWKKQTGSNTEAFF. The CDR3 region has the DNA TGTGCCTGGAAGAAACAGACAGGGTCGAACACTGAAGCTTTCTTT.

V and J are TRBV18 and TRBJ1-2, with a tentative D call TRBD1 (6 bases). The CDR3 loop spans 11 amino acids. Between the trimmed V and J ends, which lost 4 bases and 7 bases, there was a span of 7 bases. Germline assignment: CDR1 KGHSH and CDR2 LQKENI. CDR3 in DNA: TGTGCCAGCTCACAAGGGGGTGGCTACACCTTC. Protein: CASSQGGGYTF.

The chain carries TRBV12-1 and TRBJ2-2; the table's D call, TRBD2, has no DNA check behind it. TRBV12-1 is shown as a pseudogene. This CDR3 has 17 amino acids. This CDR3 is CASSAGGTTTNTGELFF. CDR3 bases: TGTGCCAGCAGTGCGGGGGGAACCACCACAAACACCGGGGAGCTGTTTTTT.

The chain joins TRBV7-8 to TRBJ1-3; 8 bases are a match to TRBD1. This CDR3 is 14 amino acids long. The V and J ends lost 6 bases and 3 bases, in that order; junction bases with no gene match: 4. From germline, CDR1 is SGHVS and CDR2 FQNEAQ. The chain's CDR3 is CASRVDRGGNTIYF. The DNA for the CDR3 is TGTGCCAGCAGGGTAGACAGGGGTGGAAACACCATATATTTT.

The chain links TRBV3-1 (or the pseudogene TRBV3-2) to TRBJ1-1; D not resolved. Trimming removed 2 bases from V and 5 bases from J, with 12 bases in between. CDR1 and CDR2 (germline): LGHDT, YNNKEL (reference sequence). The CDR3 runs to 14 residues. CDR3 sequence: CASSQYGPGTEAFF. The DNA of the CDR3 is TGTGCCAGCAGCCAATACGGCCCAGGAACTGAAGCTTTCTTT.

The gene calls are TRBV29-1 and TRBJ1-2; no firm D call. This CDR3 is built from 13 residues. V lost 3 bases, J lost 6 bases, and 14 bases lay in between. The germline V gene has CDR1 SQVTM and CDR2 ANQGSEA. The CDR3, as DNA: TGCAGCGTTGAGGTTGATACTGGAGATGGCTACACCTTC. The encoded protein is CSVEVDTGDGYTF.

This chain links TRBV9 with TRBJ1-2; 7 nucleotides agree with TRBD1. From germline, CDR1 is SGDLS and CDR2 YYNGEE. The CDR3 is made up of 14 amino acids. With V trimmed by 6 bases and J by 4 bases, 9 bases remained unmatched. The CDR3 here is CASTTQGGGYGYTF. The CDR3 DNA sequence: TGTGCCAGCACCACCCAAGGGGGCGGCTATGGCTACACCTTC.

The CDR3 coding sequence is TGTGCCAGTAAGTTGAATGAGGCAGATACGCAGTATTTT. It codes for CASKLNEADTQYF. The chain carries TRBV19 and TRBJ2-3; no clear D. Germline V CDR1 and CDR2: LNHDA, SQIVND (reference sequence). The CDR3 has 13 amino acids. Trimming left V 7 bases short and J 4 bases short, with 12 bases between.

The chain carries TRBV7-9 and TRBJ1-1; 8 bases align to TRBD1. V gave up 4 bases and J gave up 7 bases; unmatched junction bases: 14. The CDR3 sequence is 16 residues long. Germline V gene sequence: CDR1 SEHNR, CDR2 FQNEAQ (reference sequence). CDR3 residues: CASSSQIGTGYDEAFF. CDR3 DNA: TGTGCCAGCAGCTCCCAAATTGGGACAGGATATGATGAAGCTTTCTTT.

The V and J genes are TRBV15 and TRBJ1-2; no reliable D call. CDR3 length equals 14 residues. The V end was cut by 3 bases, the J end by 4 bases, with 12 bases between. Germline loops: CDR1 LNHNV, CDR2 YYDKDF (reference sequence). The CDR3 nucleotides read TGTGCCACCAGCAGCCGCGGGTCGGTCTATGGCTACACCTTC. Translated, it gives CATSSRGSVYGYTF. Full variable domain (rest looked up from reference TRBV15 and TRBJ1-2): DAMVIQNPRYQVTQFGKPVTLSCSQTLNHNVMYWYQQKSSQAPKLLFHYYDKDFNNEADTPDNFQSRRPNTSFCFLDIRSPGLGDTAMYLCATSSRGSVYGYTFGSGTRLTVV.

The V gene is TRBV18, the J gene TRBJ1-4; 8 nucleotides align to TRBD1. Trimming cost V 2 bases and J 4 bases; bases outside gene matches: 9. CDR3 length: 17 residues. The germline CDR1 and CDR2 sequences are KGHSH and LQKENI. CDR3 sequence: CASSPEKTGANNEKLFF. The CDR3, as DNA: TGTGCCAGCTCACCAGAAAAGACAGGGGCGAATAATGAAAAACTGTTTTTT.

This sequence joins TRBV2 and TRBJ2-7; 11 nucleotides line up with TRBD2. Germline V gene lookup returns CDR1 SNHLY and CDR2 FYNNEI. Trimming took 6 bases from V and 3 from J; bases not matched to a gene: 4. This CDR3 comprises 14 residues. In nucleotides, the CDR3 is TGTGCCAGCAGGGGGACTAGCGGAAACTACGAGCAGTACTTC. Its protein product is CASRGTSGNYEQYF.

The chain uses TRBV9 and TRBJ2-3, with 7 positions matching TRBD2. Germline CDR1 SGDLS, CDR2 YYNGEE. The CDR3 loop spans 15 amino acids. V was pared by 0 bases and J by 0 bases, with 1 base of the junction left unmatched. CDR3 in amino acids: CASSVGDYSTDTQYF. The CDR3 DNA reads TGTGCCAGCAGCGTAGGGGACTACAGCACAGATACGCAGTATTTT. Supplemented by reference TRBV9 and TRBJ2-3, the full variable domain reads DSGVTQTPKHLITATGQRVTLRCSPRSGDLSVYWYQQSLDQGLQFLIQYYNGEERAKGNILERFSAQQFPDLHSELNLSSLELGDSALYFCASSVGDYSTDTQYFGPGTRLTVL.

This clone was recorded a few times. The CDR3 nucleotides are TGTGCCAGCAGTCGGGTCTACTCTGGAAACACCATATATTTT. Its translation: CASSRVYSGNTIYF. This chain links TRBV28 with TRBJ1-3; the D is unclear. The CDR3 runs 14 residues. The germline V gene has CDR1 MDHEN and CDR2 SYDVKM. Deletions cut 5 bases from V and 0 bases from J, with 8 bases between.

V gene TRBV29-1 combines with J gene TRBJ2-5; D might be TRBD2 (5 bases). The CDR3 sequence is 15 residues long. Germline CDR1 SQVTM, CDR2 ANQGSEA. Trimming removed 3 bases at V and 2 bases at J, with 16 bases between. The CDR3 spells CSVDDWLAGQETQYF. The CDR3 bases are TGCAGCGTTGATGATTGGCTAGCAGGACAAGAGACCCAGTACTTC.

The V gene is TRBV6-5, the J gene TRBJ1-1; no clear D. CDR3 length equals 14 residues. Trimming took off 6 bases at V and 5 bases at J, with 16 bases between the two ends. The germline V gene has CDR1 MNHEY and CDR2 SVGAGI. The CDR3, as DNA: TGTGCCAGCAGCCCCCGGGGAGGGAGGACTGAAGCTTTCTTT. This gives the protein CASSPRGGRTEAFF.

The V and J genes are TRBV30 and TRBJ2-1; 9 nucleotides align to TRBD2. The length of the CDR3 is 16 residues. The ends lost 1 base at V and 2 bases at J; junction bases unmatched: 6. Germline V gene sequence: CDR1 GTSNPN, CDR2 SVGIG (reference sequence). CDR3 region: CAWSGGTSKTYNEQFF. CDR3 bases: TGTGCCTGGAGTGGGGGGACTAGCAAAACCTACAATGAGCAGTTCTTC.

V and J are TRBV29-1 and TRBJ2-7; 8 nucleotides line up with TRBD1. Germline CDR1 reads SQVTM; CDR2 reads ANQGSEA. Trimming took 6 bases from V and 1 from J; bases not matched to a gene: 8. The CDR3 is 14 amino acids. CDR3 nucleotide sequence: TGCAGCGTAAGACAGGGGCCTCCATCCTACGAGCAGTACTTC. Protein sequence: CSVRQGPPSYEQYF.

This clone was seen many times. This chain links TRBV29-1 with TRBJ1-1; 7 bases map to TRBD1. CDR1 is SQVTM and CDR2 is ANQGSEA in the germline V gene. There are 12 residues in the CDR3. V shed 7 bases and J 6 bases; nucleotides not matched to a gene: 8. CDR3 sequence (DNA): TGCAGCGCAAACAGGGGAAGGGCTGAAGCTTTCTTT. Residues: CSANRGRAEAFF. Variable domain in full (rest from reference TRBV29-1 and TRBJ1-1): SAVISQKPSRDICQRGTSLTIQCQVDSQVTMMFWYRQQPGQSLTLIATANQGSEATYESGFVIDKFPISRPNLTFSTLTVSNMSPEDSSIYLCSANRGRAEAFFGQGTRLTVV.

This clone came up a few times. This chain joins TRBV5-1 and TRBJ1-1; D might be TRBD1 (5 bases). Germline V gene sequence: CDR1 SGHRS, CDR2 YFSETQ. Between the trimmed V and J ends, which lost 0 bases and 6 bases, there was a span of 15 bases. This CDR3 has 15 amino acids. The CDR3 spells CASSLALGREAEAFF. The CDR3 bases are TGCGCCAGCAGCTTGGCCCTGGGGCGTGAAGCTGAAGCTTTCTTT.

The rearrangement uses TRBV5-4 and TRBJ2-7, with D possibly being TRBD2 (5 bases). CDR3 length: 12 residues. V lost 3 bases to trimming and J lost 7 bases, with 11 bases between them. Germline CDR1 SGHNT, CDR2 YYREEE (reference sequence). The CDR3 is CASSYRSGEQYF. The DNA for the CDR3 is TGTGCCAGCAGCTACCGTTCGGGGGAGCAGTACTTC.

The V gene is TRBV9, the J gene TRBJ1-4, with TRBD1 as a possible D gene (5 bases). From germline, CDR1 is SGDLS and CDR2 YYNGEE. The length of the CDR3 is 15 residues. Trimming took 4 bases from V and 8 from J, leaving 18 bases between them. The CDR3 DNA reads TGTGCCAGCAGCCCCCAGGGTACATACGAGGAAAAACTGTTTTTT. Translation: CASSPQGTYEEKLFF.

V and J are TRBV19 and TRBJ1-2; 8 nucleotides match TRBD1. Germline CDR1 reads LNHDA; CDR2 reads SQIVND (reference sequence). This CDR3 contains 17 residues. The V gene end was trimmed by 4 bases and the J gene end by 1 base; junction bases not matched to a gene: 11. In DNA, the CDR3 is TGTGCCAGTAGTACCGGACAGGGATATGCCATTAACTATGGCTACACCTTC. It is translated as CASSTGQGYAINYGYTF.

The V and J genes are TRBV2 and TRBJ1-1; D unclear. The V end was cut by 4 bases, the J end by 7 bases, with 7 bases between. CDR1 SNHLY and CDR2 FYNNEI come from the germline V gene. CDR3 length equals 11 residues. CDR3 protein: CASSVHSEAFF. Here the CDR3 DNA reads TGTGCCAGCAGTGTGCACAGTGAAGCTTTCTTT.